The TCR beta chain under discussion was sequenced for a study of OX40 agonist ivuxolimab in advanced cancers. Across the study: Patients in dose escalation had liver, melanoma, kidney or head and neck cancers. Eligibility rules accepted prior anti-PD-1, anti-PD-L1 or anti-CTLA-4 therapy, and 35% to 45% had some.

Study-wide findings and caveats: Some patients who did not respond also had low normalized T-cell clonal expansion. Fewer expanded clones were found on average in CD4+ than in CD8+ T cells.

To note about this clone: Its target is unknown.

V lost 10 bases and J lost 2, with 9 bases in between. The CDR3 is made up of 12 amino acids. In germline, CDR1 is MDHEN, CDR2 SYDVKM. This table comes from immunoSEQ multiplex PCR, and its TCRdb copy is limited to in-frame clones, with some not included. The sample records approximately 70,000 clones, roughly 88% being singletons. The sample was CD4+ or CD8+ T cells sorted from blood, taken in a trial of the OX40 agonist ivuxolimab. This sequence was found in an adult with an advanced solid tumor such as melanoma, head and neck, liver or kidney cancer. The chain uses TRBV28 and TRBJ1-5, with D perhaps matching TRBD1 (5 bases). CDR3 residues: CATSRGNQPQHF. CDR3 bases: TGTGCCACAAGCAGGGGCAATCAGCCCCAGCATTTT.